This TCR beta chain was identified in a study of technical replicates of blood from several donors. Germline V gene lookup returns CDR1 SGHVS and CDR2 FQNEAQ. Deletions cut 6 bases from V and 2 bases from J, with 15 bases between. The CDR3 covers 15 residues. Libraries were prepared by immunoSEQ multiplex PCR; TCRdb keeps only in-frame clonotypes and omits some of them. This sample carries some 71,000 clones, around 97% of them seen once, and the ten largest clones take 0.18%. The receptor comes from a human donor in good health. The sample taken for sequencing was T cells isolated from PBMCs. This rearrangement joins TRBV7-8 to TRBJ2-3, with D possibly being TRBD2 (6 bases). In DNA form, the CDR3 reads TGTGCCAGCAGTCAACGGGCGGGGCACACAGATACGCAGTATTTT. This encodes CASSQRAGHTDTQYF.